This is a list of T cell receptor beta chains from one sample in a study of T-cell memory formation after mild COVID-19. TCRdb ran MiXCR on the 5' RACE reads and lists one entry per CDR3 protein. Among a few hundred thousand distinct CDR3 sequences, around 27% were seen once, and the ten largest hold around an eighth. The sequenced sample consisted of PBMCs or a T cell subset sorted from them (not recorded which). The receptors were gathered from an adult woman who had mild COVID-19 (a few samples of this study predate the infection). Cell type and time point are not known. The CDR3 runs from the conserved cysteine through the conserved F or W. D genes are given only for firm matches. Only some rows state a clone size, as once, few, many or a class for expanded clones.

TRBD1,few,TRBV7-9,TRBJ2-3,CASSFRGNTQYF,TGTGCCAGCAGCTTCAGGGGGAATACGCAGTATTTT
.,.,TRBV12-3/TRBV12-4,TRBJ1-2,CASSLVAMGLRGYTF,TGTGCCAGCAGTTTAGTCGCTATGGGGCTGAGGGGCTACACCTTC
TRBD1,few,TRBV6-5,TRBJ1-6,CASRTTGGRNSPLHF,TGTGCCAGCAGAACGACAGGGGGCAGAAATTCACCCCTCCACTTT
TRBD2,.,TRBV20-1,TRBJ2-7,CSASQLAGGAYEQYF,TGCAGTGCTAGCCAACTAGCGGGGGGAGCCTACGAGCAGTACTTC
.,.,TRBV12-3/TRBV12-4,TRBJ2-2,CASSLRRSLSNTGELFF,TGTGCCAGCAGTTTAAGGCGGAGCTTGTCGAACACCGGGGAGCTGTTTTTT
TRBD2,.,TRBV3-1,TRBJ2-1,CASSHLRLAGVANEQFF,TGTGCCAGCAGCCACTTACGACTAGCGGGAGTTGCCAATGAGCAGTTCTTC
TRBD1,few,TRBV27,TRBJ1-1,CASSFDRAVTFF,TGTGCCAGCAGTTTTGACAGGGCGGTAACTTTCTTT
TRBD1,.,TRBV11-2,TRBJ2-5,CASSLGGTASQETQYF,TGTGCCAGCAGCTTAGGGGGGACAGCCAGCCAAGAGACCCAGTACTTC
TRBD2,many,TRBV7-2,TRBJ2-7,CASSLLLAGGRPYEQYF,TGTGCCAGCAGCCTCCTACTAGCGGGGGGGCGGCCCTACGAGCAGTACTTC
.,few,TRBV7-9,TRBJ2-7,CASSLGQLYEQYF,TGTGCCAGCAGCTTGGGACAACTCTACGAGCAGTACTTC
.,.,TRBV4-3,TRBJ2-7,CASSQDLAGTYEQYF,TGCGCCAGCAGCCAAGATCTGGCAGGGACCTACGAGCAGTACTTC
TRBD2,few,TRBV5-6,TRBJ2-1,CASSSRAGLAGARLFNEQFF,TGTGCCAGCAGCTCTAGAGCGGGACTAGCGGGGGCTCGCCTGTTCAATGAGCAGTTCTTC
.,many,TRBV2,TRBJ2-3,CASSEVAGQGVGDTQYF,TGTGCCAGCAGTGAGGTAGCGGGACAGGGTGTCGGTGATACGCAGTATTTT
.,.,TRBV5-1,TRBJ2-3,CASSPGRGTDTQYF,TGCGCCAGCAGCCCAGGACGGGGCACAGATACGCAGTATTTT
.,many,TRBV12-3/TRBV12-4,TRBJ2-1,CASSLRGGGTYNEQFF,TGTGCCAGCAGTTTAAGAGGAGGGGGGACGTACAATGAGCAGTTCTTC
.,.,TRBV14,TRBJ1-1,CASSQDWGQVNTEAFF,TGTGCCAGCAGCCAAGATTGGGGGCAAGTGAACACTGAAGCTTTCTTT
.,.,TRBV9,TRBJ2-2,CASSVGVTGELFF,TGTGCCAGCAGCGTAGGGGTCACCGGGGAGCTGTTTTTT